This TCR beta chain was found in a study of cytomegalovirus exposure and HLA in healthy donors. 60 Vbeta and 13 Jbeta primers were used in PCR. Sequenced by immunoSEQ multiplex PCR; TCRdb stores in-frame clones only, minus some. The sample includes 30,000 to 35,000 clones, 60% to 70% of them seen just once. The TCR originated in a man aged 40-49 years in good health and CMV-seropositive. Sequencing was carried out using PBMCs.

CDR3 sequence (DNA): TGTGCTAGTGGTTTGCTGACAGAGGCGCAGTATTTT. This encodes CASGLLTEAQYF. The chain is built from TRBV12-5 and TRBJ2-3, with a possible D match to TRBD1 (5 bases). The CDR3 consists of 12 residues. The germline gives CDR1 LGHNT, CDR2 FRNRAP. Between the trimmed V and J ends, which lost 2 bases and 10 bases, there was a span of 10 bases.